Detailed here is one T cell receptor (beta chain). Its antigen is unknown. No much larger clonotype is one base removed from it; base qualities were not supplied. The sample is drawn from a study of cytomegalovirus exposure and HLA in healthy donors (dated by TCRdb to the late 2010s). Broadly, across the study: In an earlier analysis of some 610 of the donors, less than 350 Gb of sequence data and about 110 million unique TCR beta sequences from about 180 million T cells were reported. Class I and class II HLA loci were covered by the typing at four-digit resolution. Approximately 310 gigabases of sequencing data and approximately 91 million unique TCR sequences made up an early release that covered around 640 HLA-typed donors. The aim of the study was to test whether cataloging public T cell receptors could identify signatures of past pathogen exposure. Donor age, sex, ethnicity and CMV serostatus were compiled alongside the repertoire data. In an earlier analysis of more than 550 of the donors, high-throughput TCR beta sequencing was used to judge whether each TCR beta V gene segment behaved as functional or pseudogenic. Because of strong linkage in the cohort, a few DR-DQ haplotypes were treated as single units for association and clustering. All discovery cohort repertoires had been generated using a single sequencing platform. The later analysis used no new phenotypic data to find candidate immune exposures, relying instead on TCR beta sequences and their occurrence across donors. The study combined high-throughput TCR immunosequencing, statistical association of individual TCRs with disease status, and machine learning to predict cytomegalovirus infection status. Among the 398 genotyped donors, around 79% belonged to the genetic ancestry cluster associated with self-reported Caucasian donors. Among 300 to 500 genotyped donors of the cohort, an average of approximately 220,000 unique TCR beta nucleotide sequences was sequenced per donor, of which 15% to 20% were non-productive. The number of donors typed differed by locus, with about 629-640 for A, B, C, DRB1 and DQB1, around 500 for DQA1, 600 to 610 for DPA1, and roughly 450 for DPB1. To study patterns of TCR occurrence, a later analysis re-analyzed previously published TCR beta repertoires from hundreds of donors and added high-resolution HLA genotyping. Using immunosequencing, the study profiled T cell repertoires from 640 or so subjects and related those repertoires to cytomegalovirus serostatus. Besides the first cohort of under 700 subjects, a separate validation cohort made up of 120 different subjects was used. A later genetic analysis used genome-wide SNP genotypes for about 60% of the roughly 700 donors, treating that subset as a discovery cohort.

In total, around 600 healthy bone marrow donors made up the cohort. Cohort members were all nominally healthy when sampled, although unrecorded immune exposures were likely present. The donor was CMV seronegative and belonged to the group of roughly 330 seronegative cohort members. Each donor provided a peripheral blood sample, and peripheral blood mononuclear cells were used for TCR beta sequencing. Genomic DNA extraction from the blood cell samples was performed with the Qiagen DNeasy Blood Extraction Kit. Libraries were built with the immunoSEQ multiplex PCR assay. The multiplex PCR relied on a mix of 60 forward primers for TCR Vbeta segments and 13 reverse primers for TCR Jbeta segments. The CDR3 region of rearranged TCR beta genes was amplified from genomic DNA by a multiplex PCR assay. The amplified TCR beta libraries were sequenced on the Illumina HiSeq System as 87-base-pair reads. The study's own analysis went as follows. A later analysis counted 65 million to 90 million unique TCR beta chains across the 690 or so repertoires, and around 9.9 million of these chains were shared by at least two donors. Raw reads were error-corrected and collapsed into unique sequences with a nearest-neighbor algorithm that merged closely related sequences to remove PCR and sequencing errors. To assign V, D and J gene segments, CDR3 sequences were aligned to IMGT reference sequences. For a sequence to be retained, a match of at least six nucleotides to both a V gene segment and a J gene segment was required. A rearrangement counted as productive if the CDR3 had no stop codons and remained in frame with V and J, and every other rearrangement counted as non-productive. CDR3 was defined by IMGT convention, running from the second conserved V-encoded cysteine to the conserved J-encoded phenylalanine. The earlier analysis of about 620 of the donors excluded sequences that lacked an unambiguous match to a single V gene segment. In an earlier analysis of 587 of the donors, V segments were called functional above 56.7% productive rearrangements and were called segregating when the between-donor standard deviation exceeded 5%. A statistical classification framework was developed to diagnose cytomegalovirus status using the catalog of TCR beta chain sequences. V and J gene assignment, in a later analysis, came from comparing TCR nucleotide sequences with IMGT/GENE-DB human TR gene sequences. The TCRdist pipeline was used in a later analysis to assign CDR3 sequences and most-parsimonious VDJ recombination scenarios. In a later analysis, every TCR beta chain was defined by the combination of its CDR3 amino acid sequence and its V-gene family, and reads without a unique V-gene family were dropped. In a later analysis, 500 to 700 highly shared, low-generation-probability nucleotide sequences were removed to address suspected cross-contamination and a sequencing artifact. In a later analysis, a clonal expansion index was calculated for each public chain from normalized within-repertoire ranks of inferred template counts. In a later analysis, generation probabilities were computed with a VDJ recombination model fitted to out-of-frame rearrangements, and the resulting probabilities were checked against IGoR. In a later analysis, hypergeometric tests were used to score TCR-TCR, TCR-HLA and TCR-CMV co-occurrence, with a repertoire-size bias correction applied to TCR pairs. To estimate false discovery rates, a later analysis permuted the HLA or CMV assignments 20 times. A later analysis grouped co-occurring TCRs with DBSCAN, adding TCRdist sequence similarity when clustering within HLA-allele-positive subsets. Co-occurrence clustering excluded repertoires with fewer than 30,000 or more than 120,000 public chains, plus five with anomalous nucleotide sharing. This is the immuneACCESS table as TCRdb keeps it, with only in-frame sequences that have V and J called. A part of the clones is gone; compared with another copy, unresolved V genes explain less than half, and the rest is unexplained. V, J and clone size are taken as reported in that table, and D and trimming were inferred from the DNA itself. Across this sample there are 160,000 or so clones, with roughly 83% seen only once. The ten largest clones add up to around 0.96% of the sample.

What the research found in general, with its limitations: The cohort was sequenced for TCR beta chains only, and without alpha or paired-chain data the features that could be detected were limited. Seventeen rarely observed V segments, including chromosome 9 orphons, were excluded from the earlier analysis of a few hundred of the donors because counts were too low. Sequencing depth was assumed to be roughly uniform across donors in the presence/absence analyses, though that assumption may not hold. A later analysis associated about 17,000 TCR beta sequences with specific HLA alleles at a false discovery rate of 0.05. A cluster of highly shared sequence variants was judged likely to be a technical artifact of the sequencing pipeline. Because some donors lacked HLA typing at each locus, the association tests relied only on the typed subset. A later analysis found that most CMV-associated TCR beta chains appeared HLA-restricted, with HLA associations seemingly driven largely by CMV exposure. When HLA alleles, especially DR and DQ, strongly co-occurred, TCR associations were difficult to assign to individual alleles. Across donors, most TCR sequences were observed very rarely, whereas some public TCRs were present in many individuals. An earlier analysis of approximately 500 of the donors showed that most TCR beta V segments appeared in productive rearrangements either about 87% or about 30% of the time, which broadly matched IMGT annotations. A further reported finding was that TCR beta sequences accurately predicted the HLA-A and HLA-B alleles for most subjects in the first cohort. A few of the identified cytomegalovirus-associated TCR beta chains were confirmed in vitro to be specific for cytomegalovirus antigens. A later analysis found that TCR association rates varied across HLA loci, with DRB1 alleles showing the most associated TCRs and HLA-C alleles the fewest. A total of 150 or so TCR beta chains were listed by the study as associated with cytomegalovirus. The classifier was reported to diagnose cytomegalovirus status with high specificity and sensitivity in both the original cohort and the validation cohort. Compared with equally common non-associated chains, HLA-associated TCR beta chains in a later analysis were more clonally expanded and had lower generation probabilities. A later analysis reported that several top co-occurrence clusters appeared linked to parvovirus B19, influenza, CMV and Epstein-Barr virus. According to a later genetic analysis, donors in an Asian-associated ancestry cluster had fewer N-insertions in productive TCRs than the approximately 670-donor mean. Correlated functional status among segregating V segments might be attributable to linkage disequilibrium, but an unknown experimental factor could not be ruled out. An association between a missense DCLRE1C variant and V-gene and J-gene trimming of TCR beta chains was found in a later genetic analysis and replicated in an independent cohort. The authors suggested that the approach could potentially be extended to other disease states and immunological phenotypes. The only immune exposure information available for the cohort was CMV serostatus.

Sequencing was performed on PBMCs. This receptor was identified in a man aged 25 to 40 in good health and CMV-seronegative.

For the CDR3, the sequence is CASRPGQGFKSPLHF. The sequenced DNA: TGTGCCAGCAGGCCGGGACAGGGGTTCAAATCACCCCTCCACTTT. This sequence uses TRBV6-1 and TRBJ1-6; 10 middle bases align to TRBD1. Via the germline V gene, CDR1 is MNHNS and CDR2 SASEGT. Ends trimmed: V by 6 bases, J by 10 bases; bases unmatched to a gene: 9. Its CDR3 holds 15 amino acids, cysteine through phenylalanine. Only CDR3 DNA remains: 45 bases, in frame from the first base.